The 14 T cell receptor beta chains reported below all come from one sample, sequenced in a study of shared clonotypes between healthy human individuals. This table comes from immunoSEQ multiplex PCR, and its TCRdb copy is limited to in-frame clones, with some not included. The table has approximately 1.4 million clones, roughly 98% seen once; the top ten hold about 0.45%. The sequencing sample was made of naive CD4+ T cells sorted from blood. Regarding subset: CD45RA+ positively selected. The receptors originated from a man aged 25-45 years in good health.

Concerning this clone itself: Other DNA sequences of this sample code for an identical CDR3. The chain is built from TRBV28 and TRBJ2-1; D possibly corresponds to TRBD2 (5 bases). The V end lost 2 bases, the J end lost 6 bases, and 8 bases lay between the germline ends. The CDR3 is made up of 13 amino acids. Germline CDR1 MDHEN, CDR2 SYDVKM. CDR3 residues: CASSLGGGNEQFF. DNA of the CDR3: TGTGCCAGCAGTTTAGGAGGCGGCAATGAGCAGTTCTTC.

This sequence joins TRBV6-6 and TRBJ1-5; D is perhaps TRBD1 (6 bases). Deletions cut 7 bases from V and 6 bases from J, with 13 bases between. Germline CDR1 reads MNHNY; CDR2 reads SVGAGI (reference sequence). The CDR3 totals 13 residues. CDR3 nucleotide sequence: TGTGCCAGCAAGGGGGGGCTTTCTCAGCCCCAGCATTTT. Translation: CASKGGLSQPQHF.

The genes are TRBV5-1 and TRBJ1-1; D not resolved. V lost 2 bases, J lost 1 base, and 6 bases lay in between. The CDR3 spans 13 residues. In germline, CDR1 is SGHRS, CDR2 YFSETQ. The CDR3 region is CASSFKPNTEAFF. In DNA form, the CDR3 reads TGCGCCAGCAGCTTTAAGCCGAACACTGAAGCTTTCTTT.

The chain has TRBV29-1 and TRBJ2-7, with D possibly TRBD1 on 5 matching bases. The V gene's germline CDR1 is SQVTM and CDR2 ANQGSEA. V was cut by 2 bases and J by 7 bases, with 21 bases left in between. This CDR3 is 15 amino acids long. For the CDR3, the DNA is TGCAGCGTTGAACGCATACTTTCAGGGAATGGAGAGCAGTACTTC. Translation: CSVERILSGNGEQYF.

The chain links TRBV11-2 to TRBJ2-7, with unresolved D. The V gene lost 2 bases and the J gene lost 2 bases, with 10 bases spanning the gap. This CDR3 is built from 14 residues. Germline lookup yields CDR1 SGHAT and CDR2 FQNNGV. As DNA, the CDR3 is TGTGCCAGCAGCTTAATCGTCAACACCTACGAGCAGTACTTC. Encoded protein: CASSLIVNTYEQYF.

The J gene is TRBJ1-2, the V gene TRBV19; 10 bases are a match to TRBD1. V lost 7 bases to trimming and J lost 3 bases; unmatched junction nucleotides: 8. The CDR3 extends over 15 amino acids. Germline-derived CDR1 and CDR2 are LNHDA and SQIVND (reference sequence). CDR3 coding DNA: TGTGCCAGTACCATTTGGGACAGGGGCGACTATGGCTACACCTTC. Its protein product is CASTIWDRGDYGYTF.

CDR3 protein: CASGTQASFTEAFF. The CDR3 coding sequence is TGTGCCAGCGGTACACAGGCGTCGTTCACTGAAGCTTTCTTT. The V gene is TRBV2, the J gene TRBJ1-1; the D gene is possibly TRBD1 (5 bases). Trimming stripped 8 bases from V and 4 bases from J, with 17 bases between. The CDR3 is 14 amino acids. Per germline, CDR1 SNHLY and CDR2 FYNNEI.

The V call is TRBV9, the J call TRBJ2-7; D is uncertain. The length of the CDR3 is 15 residues. Per germline, CDR1 SGDLS and CDR2 YYNGEE. The ends were cut back, 0 bases at V and 5 bases at J, with 15 bases in the middle. CDR3 amino acids: CASSVGVGRRNEQYF. CDR3 in DNA: TGTGCCAGCAGCGTAGGTGTCGGGCGTAGGAACGAGCAGTACTTC.

The chain recombines TRBV11-2 with TRBJ2-7, with D perhaps TRBD1 (7 bases). With 0 bases removed from V and 0 bases from J, the gap between germline ends came to 21 bases. CDR3 length: 19 amino acids. Germline assignment: CDR1 SGHAT and CDR2 FQNNGV. CDR3 DNA sequence: TGTGCCAGCAGCTTAGACACCTCAGGAGGCGGGACAGTCTCCTACGAGCAGTACTTC. Amino acid sequence: CASSLDTSGGGTVSYEQYF.

The chain combines TRBV18 with TRBJ1-5, with 8 bases matching TRBD1. This CDR3 is built from 16 residues. The germline V gene encodes CDR1 KGHSH and CDR2 LQKENI. With 5 bases clipped from V and 0 bases from J, the junction kept 6 bases outside the gene matches. CDR3 coding DNA: TGTGCCAGCTCAGTAACAGGGGGGTATAGCAATCAGCCCCAGCATTTT. This codes for CASSVTGGYSNQPQHF.

In nucleotides, the CDR3 is TGTGCCTGGAGGGGACAGAGATATGGCTACACCTTC. It encodes CAWRGQRYGYTF. J is TRBJ1-2 and V is TRBV30; 7 bases map to TRBD1. V dropped 3 bases and J dropped 5; count of bases not matched to a gene: 3. CDR3 length: 12 residues. Germline lookup yields CDR1 GTSNPN and CDR2 SVGIG (reference sequence).

This clone was seen more than once but under ten times. This sample also contains other DNA sequences that code for the same CDR3. CDR3 sequence: CASSLGPSSYNEQFF. The CDR3 nucleotides read TGTGCCAGCAGCTTAGGGCCGAGCTCCTACAATGAGCAGTTCTTC. The chain employs TRBV5-6 and TRBJ2-1; D uncertain. CDR3 size: 15 residues. Between the trimmed V and J ends, which lost 2 bases and 0 bases, there was a span of 9 bases. Germline CDR1 reads SGHDT; CDR2 reads YYEEEE.

This chain uses TRBV7-9 with TRBJ1-2, with 8 bases matching TRBD1. The germline V gene encodes CDR1 SEHNR and CDR2 FQNEAQ (reference sequence). This CDR3 has 15 residues. The V segment lost 5 bases and the J segment 3 bases; nucleotides outside the gene matches: 8. CDR3 residues: CASSRGQGWDYGYTF. The CDR3 region has the DNA TGTGCCAGCAGCCGAGGACAGGGTTGGGACTATGGCTACACCTTC.

V and J are TRBV2 and TRBJ1-1; D unclear. The CDR3 totals 13 residues. Germline V gives CDR1 SNHLY, CDR2 FYNNEI. The ends were cut back, 10 bases at V and 0 bases at J, with 12 bases in the middle. CDR3 loop: CAKSWGLNTEAFF. CDR3 in DNA: TGTGCCAAATCATGGGGTCTGAACACTGAAGCTTTCTTT.